The sequence of this T cell receptor beta chain was determined in a study of CD8+ T cells in alopecia areata. Study-wide points: How baseline CD8+ expansion relates to response remains uncertain (there was one nonresponder). Expanded CD8+ clones among the top 100, as well as scalp clonality, were significantly decreased by tofacitinib.

This CDR3 spans 12 amino acids. CDR1 and CDR2 (germline): SGHDT, YYEEEE. V gave up 4 bases and J gave up 9 bases, with 13 bases separating them. Details on this clone: Its antigen is unknown.

It was cDNA, reverse transcribed from extracted RNA, that served as the sequencing template. Profiled with immunoSEQ multiplex PCR; TCRdb holds only in-frame clones, not every one. Of 150,000 to 200,000 clones listed, about 60% were seen once; the top ten hold 12% to 15%. The sample's treatment: oral pan-JAK inhibitor, 5-10 mg twice daily. The TCR was taken from a human donor with alopecia areata. The sequences come from CD4+ T cells sorted from blood, collected at week 24, from a patient treated with tofacitinib. V usage is TRBV5-6 and J usage is TRBJ1-1; tentative D call: TRBD1 (5 bases). The CDR3 region has the DNA TGTGCCAGCAGCCCGGGACCCACAAAAGCTTTCTTT. Translation: CASSPGPTKAFF.